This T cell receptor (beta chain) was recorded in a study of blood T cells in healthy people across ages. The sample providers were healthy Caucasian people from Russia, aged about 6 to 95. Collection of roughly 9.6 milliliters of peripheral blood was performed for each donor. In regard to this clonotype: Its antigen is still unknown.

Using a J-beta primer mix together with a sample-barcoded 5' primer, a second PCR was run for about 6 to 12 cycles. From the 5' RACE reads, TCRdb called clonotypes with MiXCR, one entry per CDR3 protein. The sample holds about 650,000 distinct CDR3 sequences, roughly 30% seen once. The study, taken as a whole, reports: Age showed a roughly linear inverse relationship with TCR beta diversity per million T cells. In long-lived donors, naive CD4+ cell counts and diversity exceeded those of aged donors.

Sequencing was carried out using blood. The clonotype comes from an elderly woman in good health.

The DNA for the CDR3 is TGCAGTGTTAGTCCAGCGGCCAGATACGAGCAGTACTTC. It specifies CSVSPAARYEQYF. V usage is TRBV20-1 and J usage is TRBJ2-7; tentatively, D is TRBD2 (5 bases). The CDR3 is made up of 13 amino acids. Germline-derived CDR1 and CDR2 are DFQATT and SNEGSKA (reference sequence). The V end was cut by 7 bases, the J end by 4 bases, with 17 bases between.